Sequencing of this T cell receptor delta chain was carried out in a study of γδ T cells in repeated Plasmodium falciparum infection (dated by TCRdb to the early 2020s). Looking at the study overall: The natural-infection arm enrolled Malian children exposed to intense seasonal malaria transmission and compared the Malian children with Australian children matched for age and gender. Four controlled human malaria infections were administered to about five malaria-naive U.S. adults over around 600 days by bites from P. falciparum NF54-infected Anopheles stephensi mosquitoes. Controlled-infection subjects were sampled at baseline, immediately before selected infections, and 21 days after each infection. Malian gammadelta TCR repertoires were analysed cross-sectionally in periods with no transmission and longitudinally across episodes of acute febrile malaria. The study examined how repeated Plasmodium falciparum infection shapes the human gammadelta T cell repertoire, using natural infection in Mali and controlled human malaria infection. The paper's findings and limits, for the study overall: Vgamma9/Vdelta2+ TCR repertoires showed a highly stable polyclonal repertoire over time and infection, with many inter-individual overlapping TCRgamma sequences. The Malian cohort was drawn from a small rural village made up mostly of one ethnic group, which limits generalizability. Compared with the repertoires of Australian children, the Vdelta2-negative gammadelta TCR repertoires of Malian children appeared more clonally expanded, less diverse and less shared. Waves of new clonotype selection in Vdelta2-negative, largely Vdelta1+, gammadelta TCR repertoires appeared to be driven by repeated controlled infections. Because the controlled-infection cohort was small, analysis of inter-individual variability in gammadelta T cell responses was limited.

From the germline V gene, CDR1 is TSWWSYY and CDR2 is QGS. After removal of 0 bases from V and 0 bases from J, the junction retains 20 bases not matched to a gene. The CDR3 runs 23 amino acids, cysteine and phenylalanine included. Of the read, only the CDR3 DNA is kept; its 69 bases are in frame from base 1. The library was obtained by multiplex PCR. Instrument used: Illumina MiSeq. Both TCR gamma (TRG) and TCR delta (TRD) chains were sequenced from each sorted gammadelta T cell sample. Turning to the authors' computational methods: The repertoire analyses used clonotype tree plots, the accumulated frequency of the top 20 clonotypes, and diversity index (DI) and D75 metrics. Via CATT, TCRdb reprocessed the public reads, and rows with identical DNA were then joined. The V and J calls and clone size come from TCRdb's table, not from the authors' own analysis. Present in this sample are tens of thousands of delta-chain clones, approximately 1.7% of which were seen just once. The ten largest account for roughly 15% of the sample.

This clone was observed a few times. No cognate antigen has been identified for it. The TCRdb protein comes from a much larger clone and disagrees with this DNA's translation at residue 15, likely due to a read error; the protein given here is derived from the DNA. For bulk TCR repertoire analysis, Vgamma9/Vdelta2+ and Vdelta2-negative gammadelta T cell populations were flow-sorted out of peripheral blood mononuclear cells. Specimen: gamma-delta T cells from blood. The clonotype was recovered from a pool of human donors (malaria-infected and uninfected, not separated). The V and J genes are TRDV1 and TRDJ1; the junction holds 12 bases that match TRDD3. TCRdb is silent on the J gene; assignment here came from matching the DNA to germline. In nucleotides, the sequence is TGTGCTCTTGGGGAACTCCCCATCATGTACTGGGGGATACTCGCCCCCTACACCGATAAACTCATCTTT. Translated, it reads CALGELPIMYWGILAPYTDKLIF.